Listed here are 26 T cell receptor beta chains from one sample, sequenced in a study of shared clonotypes between healthy human individuals. Sequenced by immunoSEQ multiplex PCR; TCRdb stores in-frame clones only, minus some. The sample carries 2 million to 2.5 million clones, more than 85% recorded once. The sequenced material came from naive CD4+ T cells from PBMCs. The subset is: CD45RA+ positively selected. These receptor sequences come from a man aged 18-30 years in good health. Some clones in this sample may be carry-over from other donors' samples.

The V call is TRBV7-3, the J call TRBJ2-3; D might be TRBD1 (6 bases). Germline V gives CDR1 SGHTA, CDR2 FQGTGA. CDR3 length equals 17 residues. Trimming pared 2 bases from V and 2 bases from J, leaving 17 bases between. In nucleotides, the CDR3 is TGTGCCAGCAGCTTACAGTTTGGGGGCGCGGCCACAGATACGCAGTATTTT. This gives the protein CASSLQFGGAATDTQYF.

V gene TRBV6-1 combines with J gene TRBJ2-7; no clear D gene. Trimming removed 8 bases at V and 4 bases at J, with 21 bases between. The CDR3 spans 15 residues. Germline V gene lookup returns CDR1 MNHNS and CDR2 SASEGT. The CDR3 spells CASVRIVAQSYEQYF. The DNA of the CDR3 is TGTGCCAGCGTGAGGATTGTCGCCCAAAGTTACGAGCAGTACTTC.

The V gene is TRBV6-5, the J gene TRBJ1-1, with TRBD1 identical over 7 bases. CDR3 length: 14 residues. J lost 1 base, V lost 6 bases, and 5 bases had no gene match. Germline CDR1 reads MNHEY; CDR2 reads SVGAGI. The CDR3 nucleotides read TGTGCCAGCAGCAGGGGGGGCTGGAACACTGAAGCTTTCTTT. Its protein is CASSRGGWNTEAFF.

This clone has a handful of counts. The gene calls are TRBV4-3 and TRBJ1-1; 9 bases fit TRBD1. With 1 base clipped from V and 1 base from J, the junction kept 1 base outside the gene matches. CDR1 and CDR2 (germline): LGHNA, YSLEER. The CDR3 extends over 15 amino acids. The CDR3 spells CASSQATGGNTEAFF. The CDR3 bases are TGCGCCAGCAGCCAAGCGACAGGGGGGAACACTGAAGCTTTCTTT.

The gene calls are TRBV19 and TRBJ2-7, with D possibly matching TRBD1 (5 bases). Germline CDR1 and CDR2: LNHDA and SQIVND (reference sequence). V was pared by 4 bases and J by 0 bases, with 16 bases between. The CDR3 consists of 16 residues. The CDR3 reads CASSNSRGLPSYEQYF. In nucleotides, the CDR3 is TGTGCCAGTAGTAACTCAAGGGGATTACCCTCCTACGAGCAGTACTTC. Based on the CDR3 plus reference TRBV19 and TRBJ2-7, the full variable domain is DGGITQSPKYLFRKEGQNVTLSCEQNLNHDAMYWYRQDPGQGLRLIYYSQIVNDFQKGDIAEGYSVSREKKESFPLTVTSAQKNPTAFYLCASSNSRGLPSYEQYFGPGTRLTVT.

With respect to this clone: Other DNA sequences from this sample encode an identical CDR3 as well. The CDR3 DNA reads as TGCAGCGTTGGGAGTGGGAGCAATCAGCCCCAGCATTTT. Translating it yields CSVGSGSNQPQHF. The chain carries TRBV29-1 and TRBJ1-5, with D uncertain. Germline CDR1 SQVTM, CDR2 ANQGSEA. Trimming pared 4 bases from V and 1 base from J, leaving 8 bases between. This CDR3 is built from 13 residues. Drawing the rest from reference TRBV29-1 and TRBJ1-5, the complete variable domain is SAVISQKPSRDICQRGTSLTIQCQVDSQVTMMFWYRQQPGQSLTLIATANQGSEATYESGFVIDKFPISRPNLTFSTLTVSNMSPEDSSIYLCSVGSGSNQPQHFGDGTRLSIL.

This clone was observed a single time. The genes are TRBV19 and TRBJ2-3, with D possibly matching TRBD2 (6 bases). The CDR3 covers 14 residues. Germline-derived CDR1 and CDR2 are LNHDA and SQIVND (reference sequence). V was trimmed by 5 bases and J by 0 bases, leaving 9 bases between them. The CDR3 protein is CASSLAMSTDTQYF. CDR3 nucleotides: TGTGCCAGTAGTCTAGCGATGAGCACAGATACGCAGTATTTT.

V gene TRBV19 combines with J gene TRBJ2-3; 8 nucleotides agree with TRBD2. There are 17 residues in the CDR3. Germline CDR1 is LNHDA and CDR2 is SQIVND (reference sequence). V dropped 1 base and J dropped 2; count of bases not matched to a gene: 8. The CDR3 nucleotides are TGTGCCAGTAGTATAGGTTTCGGGCGGGAGGCCACAGATACGCAGTATTTT. Residues: CASSIGFGREATDTQYF.

This clone was seen only once. CDR3 amino acids: CASTTRDRHTDTQYF. The CDR3 nucleotides read TGTGCCAGCACCACCCGGGACAGACACACAGATACGCAGTATTTT. The chain links TRBV5-4 to TRBJ2-3; 7 nucleotides align to TRBD1. Trimming removed 6 bases from V and 2 bases from J; junction bases left unmatched: 9. The CDR3 totals 15 residues. Looked up from germline, CDR1 is SGHNT and CDR2 is YYREEE (reference sequence).

The chain combines TRBV29-1 with TRBJ2-5; a possible D gene is TRBD1 (6 bases). Per germline, CDR1 SQVTM and CDR2 ANQGSEA. The CDR3 consists of 14 residues. Trimming took off 2 bases at V and 5 bases at J, with 15 bases between the two ends. The CDR3 region is CSVEPDTGLETQYF. In DNA, the CDR3 is TGCAGCGTTGAACCAGATACAGGGTTGGAGACCCAGTACTTC.

V and J are TRBV6-6 and TRBJ1-5; TRBD1 agrees at 7 bases. The CDR3 has 14 residues. The V gene's germline CDR1 is MNHNY and CDR2 SVGAGI (reference sequence). With 0 bases clipped from V and 6 bases from J, the junction kept 2 bases outside the gene matches. CDR3 DNA: TGTGCCAGCAGTTACTCGACAGGGCGTCAGCCCCAGCATTTT. Protein: CASSYSTGRQPQHF.

This rearrangement joins TRBV5-1 to TRBJ2-2; D ambiguous. Trimming took off 0 bases at V and 3 bases at J, with 9 bases between the two ends. The germline V gene has CDR1 SGHRS and CDR2 YFSETQ. This CDR3 region has 15 residues. CDR3 nucleotides: TGCGCCAGCAGCTTGGCGCCAGAGTACACCGGGGAGCTGTTTTTT. Translation gives CASSLAPEYTGELFF.

J is TRBJ2-5 and V is TRBV7-6; tentatively, D is TRBD2 (5 bases). This CDR3 contains 16 residues. Germline V gene lookup returns CDR1 SGHVS and CDR2 FNYEAQ. Trimming removed 1 base at V and 4 bases at J, with 16 bases between. This CDR3 is CASSLDGAIGGETQYF. The CDR3 bases are TGTGCCAGCAGCTTAGATGGAGCTATTGGAGGAGAGACCCAGTACTTC.

The gene calls are TRBV29-1 and TRBJ1-2; D may be TRBD1 (5 bases). V was clipped by 7 bases and J by 6 bases, with 12 bases between them. Per germline, CDR1 SQVTM and CDR2 ANQGSEA. The CDR3 is made up of 11 amino acids. The CDR3 spells CSGQGFDGYTF. CDR3 bases: TGCAGCGGTCAGGGTTTTGATGGCTACACCTTC.

On this clone itself: Additional DNA sequences in this sample encode the identical CDR3. The chain couples TRBV28 to TRBJ1-2; the D gene is possibly TRBD1 (6 bases). The CDR3 is 12 amino acids. In germline, CDR1 is MDHEN, CDR2 SYDVKM. V lost 5 bases, J lost 8 bases, and 12 bases lay in between. CDR3 nucleotides: TGTGCCAGCAGTCCTACAGGGAGAGGCTACACCTTC. Translation: CASSPTGRGYTF.

This clone was recorded once. V gene TRBV2 combines with J gene TRBJ2-3; either TRBD1 or TRBD2 may supply D (5 bases each). The V gene lost 10 bases and the J gene lost 10 bases, with 27 bases spanning the gap. The germline CDR1 and CDR2 sequences are SNHLY and FYNNEI. The CDR3 covers 15 residues. The CDR3: CATNRDLTATGAQYF. As DNA, the CDR3 is TGTGCCACAAACCGGGACCTAACTGCCACCGGTGCGCAGTATTTT.

The chain joins TRBV28 to TRBJ2-3; no clear D. V lost 7 bases and J 1 base, leaving 15 bases between the germline ends. The V gene's germline CDR1 is MDHEN and CDR2 SYDVKM. The CDR3 covers 15 residues. DNA of the CDR3: TGTGCCAGCATTAGTTTCGGCAGCCGCACAGATACGCAGTATTTT. This sequence encodes CASISFGSRTDTQYF. Variable domain in full (rest from reference TRBV28 and TRBJ2-3): DVKVTQSSRYLVKRTGEKVFLECVQDMDHENMFWYRQDPGLGLRLIYFSYDVKMKEKGDIPEGYSVSREKKERFSLILESASTNQTSMYLCASISFGSRTDTQYFGPGTRLTVL.

V is TRBV29-1 and J is TRBJ1-3; no clear D gene. V was cut by 2 bases and J by 2 bases, with 4 bases left in between. CDR1 and CDR2 from the germline V gene are SQVTM and ANQGSEA. The length of the CDR3 is 12 residues. The CDR3 DNA sequence: TGCAGCGTTGAAACGCCTGGAAACACCATATATTTT. Protein: CSVETPGNTIYF.

The rearrangement uses TRBV9 and TRBJ2-7; TRBD2 aligns across 7 bases. Germline CDR1 is SGDLS and CDR2 is YYNGEE. Losses at the gene ends were 3 bases for V and 6 bases for J; bases not matched to a gene: 9. The CDR3 runs to 14 residues. In DNA form, the CDR3 reads TGTGCCAGCAGCGCCCTAGGACTAGTCGGCGAGCAGTACTTC. Translated: CASSALGLVGEQYF.

This clone was observed a single time. The chain employs TRBV10-3 and TRBJ1-1; 9 nucleotides agree with TRBD1. Germline CDR1 reads ENHRY; CDR2 reads SYGVKD. The CDR3 consists of 16 residues. Unmatched junction bases numbered 10, after V lost 6 bases and J lost 2 bases. The CDR3, as DNA: TGTGCCATCAGGACCACCCAGACAGGGGGTAACACTGAAGCTTTCTTT. It yields the protein CAIRTTQTGGNTEAFF.

J is TRBJ1-1 and V is TRBV6-5; no clear D gene. The CDR3 length is 15 residues. The V and J ends lost 8 bases and 5 bases respectively, with 21 bases between them. Germline-derived CDR1 and CDR2 are MNHEY and SVGAGI. The CDR3 region has the DNA TGTGCCAGCCACCCGACCGGGTCTATGCGTACTGAAGCTTTCTTT. It yields the protein CASHPTGSMRTEAFF.

Remarks on this clone: Within the sample, other DNA sequences also encode this same CDR3. The V call is TRBV9, the J call TRBJ2-1, with D perhaps TRBD2 (5 bases). Germline CDR1 SGDLS, CDR2 YYNGEE. V was trimmed by 0 bases and J by 0 bases, leaving 7 bases between them. The CDR3 runs 15 residues. As DNA, the CDR3 is TGTGCCAGCAGCGTAGGAGGGATCTCCTACAATGAGCAGTTCTTC. Amino acids: CASSVGGISYNEQFF.

A note on this clone: Other DNA sequences of this sample code for an identical CDR3. Here the CDR3 DNA reads TGCAGTGCAAAAACAGGGTACGAGCAGTACTTC. This encodes CSAKTGYEQYF. This rearrangement joins TRBV20-1 to TRBJ2-7; the D gene is possibly TRBD1 (6 bases). CDR3 length: 11 amino acids. V gave up 6 bases and J gave up 4 bases, with 10 bases separating them. From germline, CDR1 is DFQATT and CDR2 SNEGSKA (reference sequence).

This sequence joins TRBV11-2 and TRBJ2-3; 8 nucleotides align to TRBD2. V lost 5 bases, J lost 1 base, and 5 bases stayed unmatched. CDR1 and CDR2 (germline): SGHAT, FQNNGV. The CDR3 loop spans 15 amino acids. CDR3 nucleotide sequence: TGTGCCAGCAGCCCTTGGCGGGAGGGCACAGATACGCAGTATTTT. It translates to CASSPWREGTDTQYF. Supplemented by reference TRBV11-2 and TRBJ2-3, the full variable domain reads EAGVAQSPRYKIIEKRQSVAFWCNPISGHATLYWYQQILGQGPKLLIQFQNNGVVDDSQLPKDRFSAERLKGVDSTLKIQPAKLEDSAVYLCASSPWREGTDTQYFGPGTRLTVL.

Notes on this clone: This same CDR3 is encoded by further DNA sequences in the sample. The chain joins TRBV20-1 to TRBJ2-7, with D hard to call. The CDR3 totals 11 residues. Germline CDR1 is DFQATT and CDR2 is SNEGSKA (reference sequence). V dropped 1 base and J dropped 3 bases, with 4 bases sitting between them. The DNA of the CDR3 is TGCAGTGCTAGAGCGGGCTACGAGCAGTACTTC. Protein: CSARAGYEQYF.

The chain employs TRBV28 and TRBJ1-1; 8 nucleotides match TRBD1. V trimming: 7 bases; J trimming: 4 bases; junction bases outside the gene matches: 2. The CDR3 covers 12 residues. CDR1 MDHEN and CDR2 SYDVKM come from the germline V gene. The DNA for the CDR3 is TGTGCCAGCATCGACAGGGGCACTGAAGCTTTCTTT. Encoded protein: CASIDRGTEAFF.